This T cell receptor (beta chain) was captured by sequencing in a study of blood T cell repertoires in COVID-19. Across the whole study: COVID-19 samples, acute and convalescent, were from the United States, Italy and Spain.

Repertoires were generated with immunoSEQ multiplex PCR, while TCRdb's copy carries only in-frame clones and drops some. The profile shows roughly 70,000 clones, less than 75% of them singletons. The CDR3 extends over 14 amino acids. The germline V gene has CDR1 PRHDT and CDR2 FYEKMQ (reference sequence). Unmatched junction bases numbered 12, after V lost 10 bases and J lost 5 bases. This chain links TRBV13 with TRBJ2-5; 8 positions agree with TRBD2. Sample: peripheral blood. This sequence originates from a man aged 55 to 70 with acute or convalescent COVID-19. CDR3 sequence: CANTVRGVGETQYF. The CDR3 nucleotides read TGTGCCAACACCGTGCGGGGGGTTGGGGAGACCCAGTACTTC.